The clone carrying this TCR beta chain occurred a few times. What it recognizes is unknown. Using RNA template, CDR3s of TCR alpha and beta were amplified with iRepertoire arm-PCR. Input was 100-400 ng of tissue mRNA or PBMC total RNA. TCRdb re-analysed the multiplex PCR reads in MiXCR, keeping a single row per CDR3 protein. The table has about 130,000 distinct CDR3 sequences, under 30% seen once. The entry originates in a study of glioma-infiltrating T cells. Study findings and constraints: Above-expected tissue-blood divergence occurred in all gliomas, most in low-grade ones. Very few CDR3 sequences were shared between tissue and blood.

V was pared by 1 base and J by 0 bases, with 9 bases between. The CDR3 has 15 residues. In germline, CDR1 is SEHNR, CDR2 FQNEAQ (reference sequence). The chain links TRBV7-9 to TRBJ1-1; possible D gene TRBD1, 5 bases. The source of this sequence is a human donor with low-grade glioma or glioblastoma, undergoing nonglioma brain surgery, or in good health (not recorded which). Sequencing was carried out using glioma tissue, nonneoplastic brain tissue, or PBMCs (not recorded which). In DNA, the CDR3 is TGTGCCAGCAGCTTAGGAGGGACTATGAACACTGAAGCTTTCTTT. Translating it yields CASSLGGTMNTEAFF.